This T cell receptor (beta chain) was captured by sequencing in a study of blood T cell repertoires in COVID-19. Study as a whole: Whether acute or convalescent, the COVID-19 samples came from the United States, Italy and Spain.

Losses at the gene ends were 3 bases for V and 5 bases for J; bases not matched to a gene: 3. Germline CDR1 reads KGHDR; CDR2 reads SFDVKD. This CDR3 has 15 amino acids. TCRdb's table, derived via immunoSEQ multiplex PCR, lists solely in-frame clones and lacks some. The sample consists of 300,000 to 350,000 clones, over 80% of them appearing once. This receptor was identified in a woman aged 50 to 65 with COVID-19, enrolled during active disease. The rearrangement links TRBV24-1 to TRBJ1-4; 9 bases match TRBD1. The specimen was peripheral blood. In DNA, the CDR3 is TGTGCCACCAGTGATACCGGGACAGGGAATGAAAAACTGTTTTTT. Protein: CATSDTGTGNEKLFF.